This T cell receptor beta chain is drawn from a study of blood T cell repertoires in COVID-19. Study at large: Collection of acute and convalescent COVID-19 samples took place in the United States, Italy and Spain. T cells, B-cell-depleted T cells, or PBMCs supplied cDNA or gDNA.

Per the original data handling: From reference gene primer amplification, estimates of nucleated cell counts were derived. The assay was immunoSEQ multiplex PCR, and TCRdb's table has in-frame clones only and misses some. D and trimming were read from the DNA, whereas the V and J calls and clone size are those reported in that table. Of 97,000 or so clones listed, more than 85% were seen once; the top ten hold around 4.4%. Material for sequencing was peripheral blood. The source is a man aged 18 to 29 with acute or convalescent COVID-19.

CDR3 nucleotides: TGCAGCGTTCACAGGGGATCGAACACTGAAGCTTTCTTT. Translating it yields CSVHRGSNTEAFF. This chain links TRBV29-1 with TRBJ1-1, with 7 bases fitting TRBD1. The CDR3 is 13 residues long. Germline V gene lookup returns CDR1 SQVTM and CDR2 ANQGSEA. With V trimmed by 5 bases and J by 1 base, 4 bases remained unmatched.